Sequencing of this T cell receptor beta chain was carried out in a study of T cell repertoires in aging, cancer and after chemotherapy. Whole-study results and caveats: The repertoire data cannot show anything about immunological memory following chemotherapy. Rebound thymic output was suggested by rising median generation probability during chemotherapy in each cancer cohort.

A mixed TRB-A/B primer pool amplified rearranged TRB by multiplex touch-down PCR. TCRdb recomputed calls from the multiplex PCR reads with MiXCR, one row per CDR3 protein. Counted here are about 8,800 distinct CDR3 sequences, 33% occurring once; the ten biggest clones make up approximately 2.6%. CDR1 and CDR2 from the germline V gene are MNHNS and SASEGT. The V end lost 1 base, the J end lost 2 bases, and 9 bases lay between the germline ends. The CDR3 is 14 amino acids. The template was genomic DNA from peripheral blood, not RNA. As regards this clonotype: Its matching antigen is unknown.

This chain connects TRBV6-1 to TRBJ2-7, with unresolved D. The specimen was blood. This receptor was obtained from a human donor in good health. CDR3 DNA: TGTGCCAGCAGTGAAGTAGGTGAGGCCTACGAGCAGTACTTC. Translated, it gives CASSEVGEAYEQYF.